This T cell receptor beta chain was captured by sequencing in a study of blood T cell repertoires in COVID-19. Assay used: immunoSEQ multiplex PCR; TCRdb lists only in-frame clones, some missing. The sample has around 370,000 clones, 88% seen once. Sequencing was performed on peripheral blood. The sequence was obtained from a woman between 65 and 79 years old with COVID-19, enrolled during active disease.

In DNA, the CDR3 is TGTGCCAGCAGCCTCGGGCCCGCCGGGGACTATGGCTACACCTTC. Its translation is CASSLGPAGDYGYTF. The chain recombines TRBV3-1 (or the pseudogene TRBV3-2) with TRBJ1-2, with D unresolved. The CDR3 extends over 15 amino acids. V lost 4 bases and J lost 3, with 15 bases in between. Germline CDR1 reads LGHDT; CDR2 reads YNNKEL (reference sequence).